This T cell receptor beta chain stems from a study of cytomegalovirus exposure and HLA in healthy donors. Study-level results: There were a few CMV-associated chains whose specificity for CMV antigens was confirmed in vitro. It was only CMV serostatus that was available as immune exposure information.

With regard to this clone: Its cognate antigen is unknown.

The PCR ran on 60 Vbeta and 13 Jbeta primers. TCRdb's copy holds only in-frame clones and misses some; the assay was immunoSEQ multiplex PCR. The sample yields some 62,000 clones, around 87% seen once. With 5 bases clipped from V and 12 bases from J, the junction kept 8 bases outside the gene matches. Germline V gene data show CDR1 as SGHAT and CDR2 as FQNNGV. The CDR3 runs to 14 residues. The sequenced material came from PBMCs. This chain uses TRBV11-2 with TRBJ1-4; 11 nucleotides line up with TRBD1. The TCR was taken from a man between 18 and 35 years old in good health and CMV-seronegative. The CDR3 coding sequence is TGTGCCAGCAGCCCACTCCCGGGACAGGGGGAACTGTTTTTT. Its translation: CASSPLPGQGELFF.